This T cell receptor (beta chain) appears in the sequencing data of a study of regulatory T cells in long-lasting Graves disease. Time point denoted: newly diagnosed GD, antithyroid drugs for less than 3 months. From RNA extracted from PBMCs, the TCR library was made. Diagnoses of Graves' disease were made by American Thyroid Association guidelines. In this sample, this clonotype turned up many times. Relying on iRepertoire HTBI primers and Arm-PCR of CDR3 regions, the team built TCR beta libraries. Authors' methods: 60 or so TRBV and 11 to 15 TRBJ segments were identified across samples. TCRdb used MiXCR to reprocess the multiplex PCR reads, holding one entry per CDR3 protein. For this entry, the V and J calls and clone size follow TCRdb and not the study's own pipeline. The sample has about 620,000 distinct CDR3 sequences, less than 20% seen once; the top ten hold around 18%. Trimming at V came to 4 bases and at J to 5 bases, leaving 12 bases not matched to a gene. Per the germline V gene, CDR1 is MNHEY and CDR2 is SVGAGI. This CDR3 has 17 residues.

The sample was also reused in another study, on T cells in Graves' hyperthyroidism and ophthalmopathy. Per that study: Initially, a first-round RT-PCR of the TCR CDR3 employed the HTBI primer set.

This chain joins TRBV6-5 and TRBJ2-2; 8 bases match TRBD2. The sequence derives from a woman aged 25 to 39 with Graves disease. Source: peripheral blood mononuclear cells (PBMCs), taken at new diagnosis, from a patient treated with antithyroid drugs. The CDR3 coding sequence is TGTGCCAGCAGTTCCCCCCGAACGGGAGGGCCGACCGGGGAGCTGTTTTTT. It is translated as CASSSPRTGGPTGELFF.